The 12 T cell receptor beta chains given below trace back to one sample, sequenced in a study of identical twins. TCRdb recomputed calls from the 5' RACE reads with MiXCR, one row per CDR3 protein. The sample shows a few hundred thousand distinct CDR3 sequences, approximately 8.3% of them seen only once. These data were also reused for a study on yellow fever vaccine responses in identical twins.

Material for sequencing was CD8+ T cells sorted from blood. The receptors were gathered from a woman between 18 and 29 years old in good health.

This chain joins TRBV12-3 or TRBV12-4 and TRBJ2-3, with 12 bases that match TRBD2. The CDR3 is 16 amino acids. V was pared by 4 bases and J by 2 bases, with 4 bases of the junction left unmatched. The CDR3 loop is CASSSRTSGDTDTQYF. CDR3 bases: TGTGCCAGCAGTTCCAGGACTAGCGGGGACACAGATACGCAGTATTTT.

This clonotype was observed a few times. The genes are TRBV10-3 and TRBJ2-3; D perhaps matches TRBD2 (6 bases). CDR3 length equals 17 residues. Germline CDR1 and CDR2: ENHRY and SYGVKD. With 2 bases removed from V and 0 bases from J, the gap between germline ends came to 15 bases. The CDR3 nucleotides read TGTGCCATCAGTGAGGGCTTCCCTAGCGCAAGCACAGATACGCAGTATTTT. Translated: CAISEGFPSASTDTQYF.

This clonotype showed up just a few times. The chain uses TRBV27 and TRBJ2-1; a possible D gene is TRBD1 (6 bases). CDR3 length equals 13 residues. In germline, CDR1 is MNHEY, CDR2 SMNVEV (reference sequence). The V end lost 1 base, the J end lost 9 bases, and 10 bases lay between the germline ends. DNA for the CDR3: TGTGCCAGCAGTTTATTCAAAGGGGGTGAGCAGTTCTTC. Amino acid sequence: CASSLFKGGEQFF.

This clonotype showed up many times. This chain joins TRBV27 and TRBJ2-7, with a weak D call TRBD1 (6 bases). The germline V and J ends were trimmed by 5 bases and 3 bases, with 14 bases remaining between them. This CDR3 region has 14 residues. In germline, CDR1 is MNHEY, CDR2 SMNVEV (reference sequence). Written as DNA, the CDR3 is TGTGCCAGCAGTAGAGCCGGGACAAACTACGAGCAGTACTTC. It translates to CASSRAGTNYEQYF.

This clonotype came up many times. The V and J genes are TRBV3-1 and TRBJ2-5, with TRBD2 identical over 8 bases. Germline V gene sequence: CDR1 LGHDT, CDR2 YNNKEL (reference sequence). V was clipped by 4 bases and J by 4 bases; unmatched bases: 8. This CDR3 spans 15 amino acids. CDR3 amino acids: CASSPVVLAGETQYF. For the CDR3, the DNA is TGTGCCAGCAGCCCCGTAGTGCTAGCGGGAGAGACCCAGTACTTC.

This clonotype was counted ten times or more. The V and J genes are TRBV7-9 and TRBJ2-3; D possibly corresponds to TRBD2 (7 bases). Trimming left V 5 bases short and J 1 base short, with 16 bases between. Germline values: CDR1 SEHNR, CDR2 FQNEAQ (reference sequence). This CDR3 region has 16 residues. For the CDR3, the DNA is TGTGCCAGCAGCCCCCGGATGGGGGGGCGCACAGATACGCAGTATTTT. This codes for CASSPRMGGRTDTQYF.

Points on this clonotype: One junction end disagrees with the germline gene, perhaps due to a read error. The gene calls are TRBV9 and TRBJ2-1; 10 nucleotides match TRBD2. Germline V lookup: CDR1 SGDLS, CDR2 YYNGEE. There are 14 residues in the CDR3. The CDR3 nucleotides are TGTACCAGCAGCCTAGCGGGGGCCTACAATGAGCAGTTCTTC. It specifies CTSSLAGAYNEQFF.

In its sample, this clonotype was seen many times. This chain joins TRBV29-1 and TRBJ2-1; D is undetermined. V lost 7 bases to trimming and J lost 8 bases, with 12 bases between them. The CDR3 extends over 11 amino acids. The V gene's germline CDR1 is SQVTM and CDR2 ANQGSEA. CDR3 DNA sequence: TGCAGCGGGATTTGGGTCTATGAGCAGTTCTTC. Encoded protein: CSGIWVYEQFF.

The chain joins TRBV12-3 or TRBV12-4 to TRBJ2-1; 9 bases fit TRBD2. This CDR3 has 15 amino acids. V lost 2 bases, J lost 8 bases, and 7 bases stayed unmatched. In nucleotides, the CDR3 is TGTGCCAGCAGTTTAATGGCGGGAGGGCGGGATGAGCAGTTCTTC. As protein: CASSLMAGGRDEQFF.

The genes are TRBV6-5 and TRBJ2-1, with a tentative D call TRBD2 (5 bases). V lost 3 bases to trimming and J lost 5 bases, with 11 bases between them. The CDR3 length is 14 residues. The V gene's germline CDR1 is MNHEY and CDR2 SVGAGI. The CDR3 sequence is CASSYFAGDNEQFF. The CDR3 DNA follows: TGTGCCAGCAGTTATTTTGCCGGGGACAATGAGCAGTTCTTC.

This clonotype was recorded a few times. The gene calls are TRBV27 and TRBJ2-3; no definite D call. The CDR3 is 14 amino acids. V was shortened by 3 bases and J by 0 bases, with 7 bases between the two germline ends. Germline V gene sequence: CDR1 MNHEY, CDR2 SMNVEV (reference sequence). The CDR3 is CASSFARSTDTQYF. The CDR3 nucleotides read TGTGCCAGCAGTTTTGCCAGAAGCACAGATACGCAGTATTTT.

The chain's CDR3 is CASSPRDRGQEKLFF. The CDR3 DNA follows: TGTGCCAGCAGCCCCCGGGACAGGGGGCAGGAAAAACTGTTTTTT. This chain uses TRBV7-9 with TRBJ1-4; 12 nucleotides line up with TRBD1. V lost 5 bases, J lost 8 bases, and 6 bases stayed unmatched. The CDR3 covers 15 residues. The germline gives CDR1 SEHNR, CDR2 FQNEAQ (reference sequence). Complete variable domain (other parts from reference TRBV7-9 and TRBJ1-4): DTGVSQNPRHKITKRGQNVTFRCDPISEHNRLYWYRQTLGQGPEFLTYFQNEAQLEKSRLLSDRFSAERPKGSFSTLEIQRTEQGDSAMYLCASSPRDRGQEKLFFGSGTQLSVL.